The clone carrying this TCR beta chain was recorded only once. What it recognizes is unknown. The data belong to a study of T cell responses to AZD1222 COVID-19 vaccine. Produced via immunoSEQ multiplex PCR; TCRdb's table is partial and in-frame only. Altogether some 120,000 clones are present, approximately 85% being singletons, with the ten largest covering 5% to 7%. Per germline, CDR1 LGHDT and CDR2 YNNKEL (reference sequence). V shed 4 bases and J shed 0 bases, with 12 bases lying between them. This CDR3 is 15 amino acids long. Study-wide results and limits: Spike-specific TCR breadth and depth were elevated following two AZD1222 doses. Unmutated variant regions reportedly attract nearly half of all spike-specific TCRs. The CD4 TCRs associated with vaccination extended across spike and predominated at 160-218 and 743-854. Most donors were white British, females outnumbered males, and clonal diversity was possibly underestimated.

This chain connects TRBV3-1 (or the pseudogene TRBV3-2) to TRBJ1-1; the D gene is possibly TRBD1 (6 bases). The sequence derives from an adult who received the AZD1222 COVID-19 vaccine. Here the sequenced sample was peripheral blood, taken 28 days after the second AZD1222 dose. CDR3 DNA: TGTGCCAGCAGCCTCCCCCGGGGGCTGAACACTGAAGCTTTCTTT. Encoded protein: CASSLPRGLNTEAFF.